Listed below are T cell receptor beta chains from one sample, sequenced in a study of response to subunit inactivated influenza vaccine. In TCRdb, the RT-PCR reads were re-called with MiXCR into one record per CDR3 protein. The sample has over 450,000 distinct CDR3 sequences, 10% to 15% seen once. Here the sequenced sample was PBMCs from blood, taken about 40 days after vaccination. The receptors here all came from a man aged 45 to 65 who received an inactivated influenza vaccine. Each CDR3 is given with its conserved first and last residue. D genes are given only for firm matches. A row's size may be missing; if present it is once, few, many or a size class.

clone_size: few
j_call: TRBJ2-1
d_call: -
v_call: TRBV6-5
cdr3_aa: CASSYSAGVYNEQFF
cdr3_nt: TGTGCCAGCAGTTACTCTGCAGGGGTCTACAATGAGCAGTTCTTC

clone_size: many
j_call: TRBJ2-7
d_call: -
v_call: TRBV11-2
cdr3_aa: CASSLALPSYEQYF
cdr3_nt: TGTGCCAGCAGCTTAGCCCTGCCCTCCTACGAGCAGTACTTC

clone_size: -
j_call: TRBJ2-7
d_call: TRBD2
v_call: TRBV7-2
cdr3_aa: CASSLARGAPYEQYF
cdr3_nt: TGTGCCAGCAGCTTAGCGCGGGGGGCCCCCTACGAGCAGTACTTC

clone_size: -
j_call: TRBJ1-1
d_call: -
v_call: TRBV7-9
cdr3_aa: CASSSMPREAFF
cdr3_nt: TGTGCCAGCAGCTCGATGCCGCGTGAAGCTTTCTTT

clone_size: many
j_call: TRBJ2-1
d_call: -
v_call: TRBV4-3
cdr3_aa: CASGKRGGNEQFF
cdr3_nt: TGCGCCAGCGGGAAACGGGGAGGCAATGAGCAGTTCTTC

clone_size: few
j_call: TRBJ2-3
d_call: -
v_call: TRBV5-1
cdr3_aa: CASSLVGKSTDTQYF
cdr3_nt: TGCGCCAGCAGCTTGGTAGGCAAGAGCACAGATACGCAGTATTTT

clone_size: many
j_call: TRBJ1-1
d_call: -
v_call: TRBV4-1
cdr3_aa: CASSRVGVNTEAFF
cdr3_nt: TGCGCCAGCAGCCGGGTAGGGGTGAACACTGAAGCTTTCTTT

clone_size: few
j_call: TRBJ1-2
d_call: -
v_call: TRBV20-1
cdr3_aa: CSAPSPDRWNYGYTF
cdr3_nt: TGCAGTGCTCCTTCCCCTGACAGGTGGAACTATGGCTACACCTTC

clone_size: -
j_call: TRBJ2-5
d_call: -
v_call: TRBV20-1
cdr3_aa: CSARGAWGEETQYF
cdr3_nt: TGCAGTGCTAGAGGCGCCTGGGGCGAGGAGACCCAGTACTTC

clone_size: -
j_call: TRBJ2-2
d_call: TRBD2
v_call: TRBV6-5
cdr3_aa: CASSYVGGAGELFF
cdr3_nt: TGTGCCAGCAGTTACGTTGGGGGGGCCGGGGAGCTGTTTTTT

clone_size: -
j_call: TRBJ2-7
d_call: -
v_call: TRBV28
cdr3_aa: CASSPVGSGTYPEQYF
cdr3_nt: TGTGCCAGCAGCCCGGTGGGTAGCGGTACCTATCCCGAGCAGTACTTC

clone_size: few
j_call: TRBJ2-1
d_call: TRBD1
v_call: TRBV27
cdr3_aa: CASRTQGARNEQFF
cdr3_nt: TGTGCCAGCAGGACCCAGGGGGCGCGAAATGAGCAGTTCTTC

clone_size: -
j_call: TRBJ2-1
d_call: TRBD2
v_call: TRBV3-1
cdr3_aa: CASCQRVAGARRDEQFF
cdr3_nt: TGTGCCAGCTGCCAAAGAGTAGCGGGGGCCCGTCGAGATGAGCAGTTCTTC

clone_size: -
j_call: TRBJ2-4
d_call: -
v_call: TRBV20-1
cdr3_aa: CSARDRAGAQYF
cdr3_nt: TGCAGTGCTAGAGACCGTGCCGGGGCTCAGTACTTC

clone_size: -
j_call: TRBJ1-2
d_call: -
v_call: TRBV7-2
cdr3_aa: CASSSEGGAGYTF
cdr3_nt: TGTGCCAGCAGCTCCGAGGGGGGGGCTGGCTACACCTTC

clone_size: -
j_call: TRBJ2-3
d_call: -
v_call: TRBV5-1
cdr3_aa: CASSTVFPDTQYF
cdr3_nt: TGCGCCAGCAGCACCGTCTTCCCAGATACGCAGTATTTT

clone_size: many
j_call: TRBJ2-7
d_call: -
v_call: TRBV21-1
cdr3_aa: CATFPTSGYEQYF
cdr3_nt: TGTGCCACCTTTCCAACTAGCGGCTACGAGCAGTACTTC

clone_size: few
j_call: TRBJ2-2
d_call: -
v_call: TRBV7-8
cdr3_aa: CASTPWGPRNTGELFF
cdr3_nt: TGTGCCAGCACCCCATGGGGGCCGAGGAACACCGGGGAGCTGTTTTTT

clone_size: few
j_call: TRBJ2-3
d_call: TRBD2
v_call: TRBV25-1
cdr3_aa: CASSAGTSGLRGDTQYF
cdr3_nt: TGTGCCAGCAGTGCCGGGACTAGCGGGCTTCGGGGGGATACGCAGTATTTT

clone_size: -
j_call: TRBJ2-1
d_call: -
v_call: TRBV28
cdr3_aa: CASSPFTGNEQFF
cdr3_nt: TGTGCCAGCAGTCCCTTCACCGGGAATGAGCAGTTCTTC

clone_size: -
j_call: TRBJ2-7
d_call: TRBD2
v_call: TRBV6-2/TRBV6-3
cdr3_aa: CASSYPTRASGIYEQYF
cdr3_nt: TGTGCCAGCAGTTACCCCACCCGGGCTAGCGGTATCTACGAGCAGTACTTC

clone_size: -
j_call: TRBJ2-3
d_call: -
v_call: TRBV10-3
cdr3_aa: CAGQRGLTDTQYF
cdr3_nt: TGTGCCGGCCAGCGAGGTCTTACAGATACGCAGTATTTT

clone_size: few
j_call: TRBJ2-5
d_call: -
v_call: TRBV7-2
cdr3_aa: CASSYNLGTSGTQYF
cdr3_nt: TGTGCCAGCAGCTATAATCTGGGGACCTCCGGGACCCAGTACTTC

clone_size: many
j_call: TRBJ2-5
d_call: TRBD1
v_call: TRBV20-1
cdr3_aa: CSARDRDRGLSGTQYF
cdr3_nt: TGCAGTGCTAGAGATCGGGACAGGGGGCTTTCAGGGACCCAGTACTTC

clone_size: -
j_call: TRBJ2-7
d_call: -
v_call: TRBV5-1
cdr3_aa: CASSPYRTGEQYF
cdr3_nt: TGCGCCAGCAGCCCTTACCGTACGGGAGAGCAGTACTTC

clone_size: few
j_call: TRBJ2-7
d_call: TRBD2
v_call: TRBV27
cdr3_aa: CASSYSGEGYEQYF
cdr3_nt: TGTGCCAGCAGTTATTCTGGGGAGGGGTACGAGCAGTACTTC

clone_size: -
j_call: TRBJ2-2
d_call: TRBD1
v_call: TRBV24-1
cdr3_aa: CATSDPPGTGNTGELFF
cdr3_nt: TGTGCCACCAGTGACCCCCCCGGGACAGGGAACACCGGGGAGCTGTTTTTT

clone_size: few
j_call: TRBJ2-5
d_call: -
v_call: TRBV7-7
cdr3_aa: CASSLSLDSPRETQYF
cdr3_nt: TGTGCTAGCAGCTTAAGTTTGGACAGCCCCCGAGAGACCCAGTACTTC

clone_size: few
j_call: TRBJ2-1
d_call: TRBD1
v_call: TRBV7-3
cdr3_aa: CASSLNGQGFYNEQFF
cdr3_nt: TGTGCCAGCAGCTTAAACGGACAGGGATTTTACAATGAGCAGTTCTTC

clone_size: -
j_call: TRBJ1-4
d_call: TRBD1
v_call: TRBV4-2
cdr3_aa: CASSQVIPGTASLATNEKLFF
cdr3_nt: TGTGCCAGCAGCCAAGTCATCCCCGGGACAGCTTCCTTGGCAACTAATGAAAAACTGTTTTTT

clone_size: -
j_call: TRBJ2-2
d_call: -
v_call: TRBV12-3/TRBV12-4
cdr3_aa: CASSSPGNTGELFF
cdr3_nt: TGTGCCAGCAGTTCCCCAGGCAACACCGGGGAGCTGTTTTTT

clone_size: few
j_call: TRBJ2-7
d_call: TRBD2
v_call: TRBV10-3
cdr3_aa: CAISDGAGRGSYEQYF
cdr3_nt: TGTGCCATCAGTGATGGAGCCGGGAGGGGTTCCTACGAGCAGTACTTC

clone_size: -
j_call: TRBJ1-6
d_call: -
v_call: TRBV5-5
cdr3_aa: CASSPEGGPWVNSPLHF
cdr3_nt: TGTGCCAGCAGCCCAGAAGGGGGGCCCTGGGTAAATTCACCCCTCCACTTT

clone_size: few
j_call: TRBJ2-5
d_call: TRBD1
v_call: TRBV20-1
cdr3_aa: CSARQGARETQYF
cdr3_nt: TGCAGTGCTAGACAGGGGGCAAGAGAGACCCAGTACTTC

clone_size: few
j_call: TRBJ2-1
d_call: -
v_call: TRBV6-2/TRBV6-3
cdr3_aa: CASSRPLPLTGEQFF
cdr3_nt: TGTGCCAGCAGTCGACCTTTACCCCTAACTGGTGAGCAGTTCTTC

clone_size: few
j_call: TRBJ1-2
d_call: -
v_call: TRBV12-3/TRBV12-4
cdr3_aa: CASSLIGRVGYTF
cdr3_nt: TGTGCCAGCAGTTTAATTGGGCGAGTCGGCTACACCTTC

clone_size: -
j_call: TRBJ2-1
d_call: -
v_call: TRBV28
cdr3_aa: CASSLRVFNEQFF
cdr3_nt: TGTGCCAGCAGTTTAAGGGTTTTCAATGAGCAGTTCTTC

clone_size: -
j_call: TRBJ2-1
d_call: TRBD2
v_call: TRBV7-2
cdr3_aa: CASSLEPAGGRNEQFF
cdr3_nt: TGTGCCAGCAGCTTAGAACCAGCGGGGGGGCGGAATGAGCAGTTCTTC

clone_size: -
j_call: TRBJ2-6
d_call: -
v_call: TRBV6-2/TRBV6-3
cdr3_aa: CASSYLYGRNSGANVLTF
cdr3_nt: TGTGCCAGCAGTTACTTGTATGGACGGAATTCTGGGGCCAACGTCCTGACTTTC

clone_size: -
j_call: TRBJ2-1
d_call: -
v_call: TRBV6-2/TRBV6-3
cdr3_aa: CASSYSPPGQLPSYNEQFF
cdr3_nt: TGTGCCAGCAGTTACTCACCACCAGGGCAGTTGCCCTCCTACAATGAGCAGTTCTTC

clone_size: many
j_call: TRBJ1-1
d_call: -
v_call: TRBV20-1
cdr3_aa: CSARFPGVNTEAFF
cdr3_nt: TGCAGTGCTAGGTTCCCTGGAGTGAACACTGAAGCTTTCTTT

clone_size: many
j_call: TRBJ2-7
d_call: TRBD1
v_call: TRBV12-3/TRBV12-4
cdr3_aa: CASSLIGQGFSYEQYF
cdr3_nt: TGTGCCAGCAGTTTAATTGGACAGGGGTTCTCCTACGAGCAGTACTTC

clone_size: -
j_call: TRBJ2-3
d_call: TRBD1
v_call: TRBV10-3
cdr3_aa: CAISGQGVPDTQYF
cdr3_nt: TGTGCCATCAGTGGACAGGGGGTTCCAGATACGCAGTATTTT

clone_size: few
j_call: TRBJ1-4
d_call: -
v_call: TRBV3-1
cdr3_aa: CASSAGANEKLFF
cdr3_nt: TGTGCCAGCAGCGCAGGGGCTAATGAAAAACTGTTTTTT

clone_size: many
j_call: TRBJ2-7
d_call: -
v_call: TRBV20-1
cdr3_aa: CSASPVGVNEQYF
cdr3_nt: TGCAGTGCTAGCCCTGTGGGAGTAAACGAGCAGTACTTC

clone_size: -
j_call: TRBJ2-7
d_call: TRBD2
v_call: TRBV10-3
cdr3_aa: CAISESSGRTPYEQYF
cdr3_nt: TGTGCCATCAGTGAGTCTAGCGGGAGGACCCCCTACGAGCAGTACTTC

clone_size: many
j_call: TRBJ2-1
d_call: TRBD1
v_call: TRBV7-2
cdr3_aa: CASSLVGTGGNEQFF
cdr3_nt: TGTGCCAGCAGCTTAGTCGGGACAGGGGGTAATGAGCAGTTCTTC

clone_size: few
j_call: TRBJ1-2
d_call: -
v_call: TRBV7-2
cdr3_aa: CASSLSGTSYGYTF
cdr3_nt: TGTGCCAGCAGCTTATCCGGGACAAGCTATGGCTACACCTTC

clone_size: few
j_call: TRBJ2-4
d_call: -
v_call: TRBV20-1
cdr3_aa: CSAQYRGKNIQYF
cdr3_nt: TGCAGTGCTCAATACCGGGGGAAAAACATTCAGTACTTC

clone_size: -
j_call: TRBJ2-3
d_call: TRBD1
v_call: TRBV7-2
cdr3_aa: CASSPRGQAATDTQYF
cdr3_nt: TGTGCCAGCAGCCCCCGGGGACAGGCTGCCACAGATACGCAGTATTTT

clone_size: -
j_call: TRBJ2-7
d_call: TRBD2
v_call: TRBV7-9
cdr3_aa: CASSRRLAGESEQYF
cdr3_nt: TGTGCCAGCAGTAGGAGACTAGCGGGAGAGAGCGAGCAGTACTTC

clone_size: few
j_call: TRBJ1-1
d_call: -
v_call: TRBV4-2
cdr3_aa: CASSGAGGWNTEAFF
cdr3_nt: TGTGCCAGCAGCGGGGCGGGGGGATGGAACACTGAAGCTTTCTTT

clone_size: few
j_call: TRBJ2-7
d_call: TRBD1
v_call: TRBV11-3
cdr3_aa: CASRQITGTVQYF
cdr3_nt: TGTGCCAGCAGACAAATTACCGGGACAGTGCAGTACTTC

clone_size: few
j_call: TRBJ1-3
d_call: TRBD1
v_call: TRBV20-1
cdr3_aa: CSARDPRGHGNTIYF
cdr3_nt: TGCAGTGCTAGAGACCCCAGGGGGCATGGAAACACCATATATTTT

clone_size: -
j_call: TRBJ2-5
d_call: TRBD2
v_call: TRBV4-1
cdr3_aa: CASSQVLRLAGEVTQYF
cdr3_nt: TGCGCCAGCAGCCAAGTCCTCAGACTAGCGGGGGAGGTGACCCAGTACTTC

clone_size: -
j_call: TRBJ2-2
d_call: -
v_call: TRBV7-9
cdr3_aa: CATQSLVTGELFF
cdr3_nt: TGTGCCACTCAAAGCCTAGTCACCGGGGAGCTGTTTTTT

clone_size: many
j_call: TRBJ1-1
d_call: -
v_call: TRBV7-9
cdr3_aa: CASSPKTEFEAFF
cdr3_nt: TGTGCCAGCAGCCCCAAGACTGAGTTCGAAGCTTTCTTT